This section outlines one T cell receptor beta chain sequence together with its context. Germline V gene sequence: CDR1 SNHLY, CDR2 FYNNEI. The CDR3 length is 14 residues. Germline trimming cut 6 bases from V and 3 bases from J; bases unmatched to any gene: 1. Per the original data handling: Using reference gene primer amplification, nucleated cell counts were estimated. The data were produced by immunoSEQ multiplex PCR, yet TCRdb's version contains in-frame clones alone and is incomplete. That table is the source of V, J and clone size, and D and trimming were worked out from the DNA. Of fewer than 25,000 clones listed, around 92% were seen once; the top ten hold approximately 3.4%. The data derive from a study of blood T cell repertoires in COVID-19. Study information: COVID-19 samples, acute and convalescent, were from the United States, Italy and Spain. T cells, B-cell-depleted T cells, or PBMCs provided the cDNA or gDNA that served as material.

The chain has TRBV2 and TRBJ2-7, with 14 bases lining up with TRBD2. The TCR comes from a woman aged 70-85 years with active COVID-19. The source material was peripheral blood. The CDR3 spells CASRGLAGVYEQYF. For the CDR3, the DNA is TGTGCCAGCAGGGGACTAGCGGGAGTCTACGAGCAGTACTTC. Full variable domain (missing parts from reference TRBV2 and TRBJ2-7): EPEVTQTPSHQVTQMGQEVILRCVPISNHLYFYWYRQILGQKVEFLVSFYNNEISEKSEIFDDQFSVERPDGSNFTLKIRSTKLEDSAMYFCASRGLAGVYEQYFGPGTRLTVT.